Listed here are 29 T cell receptor beta chains from one sample, sequenced in a study of early T cells in non-severe SARS-CoV-2 infection. Using its own MiXCR run on the 5' RACE reads, TCRdb lists one record per CDR3 protein. In the table there are about 52,000 distinct CDR3 sequences, roughly 8.2% of which are singletons. Sequenced input: whole blood. All receptors derive from an adult who was a healthcare worker with PCR-confirmed SARS-CoV-2 infection or an uninfected control (not recorded which).

This clonotype was detected many times. The chain is built from TRBV29-1 and TRBJ2-7, with D uncertain. There are 13 residues in the CDR3. V was clipped by 0 bases and J by 2 bases, with 8 bases between them. Germline loops: CDR1 SQVTM, CDR2 ANQGSEA. The CDR3 region is CSVEDDPPYEQYF. As DNA, the CDR3 is TGCAGCGTTGAAGACGACCCCCCCTACGAGCAGTACTTC.

The V and J genes are TRBV5-1 and TRBJ1-2; 7 nucleotides match TRBD1. V shed 6 bases and J 5 bases; nucleotides not matched to a gene: 10. Looked up from germline, CDR1 is SGHRS and CDR2 is YFSETQ. CDR3 length equals 14 residues. CDR3 nucleotide sequence: TGCGCCAGCACCCTAAATCCGGGACAGTATGGCTACACCTTC. Translating gives CASTLNPGQYGYTF.

This rearrangement joins TRBV3-1 to TRBJ2-7; 10 bases fit TRBD1. V gave up 2 bases and J gave up 7 bases; unmatched junction bases: 8. The CDR3 length is 15 residues. Looked up from germline, CDR1 is LGHDT and CDR2 is YNNKEL (reference sequence). The CDR3 DNA sequence: TGTGCCAGCAGCCAATTCCTTAGGACAGGGGGTGAGCAGTACTTC. The encoded protein is CASSQFLRTGGEQYF.

This clonotype was recorded many times. The chain uses TRBV11-2 and TRBJ2-1, with 12 nucleotides matching TRBD2. Germline V gives CDR1 SGHAT, CDR2 FQNNGV. This CDR3 region has 14 residues. J gave up 8 bases and V 10 bases, and 9 bases lay outside the gene matches. CDR3 sequence reads: CATSLAGGLDEQFF. CDR3 nucleotide sequence: TGTGCCACCTCACTAGCGGGGGGTCTGGATGAGCAGTTCTTC.

The sample holds many counts of this clonotype. The chain is built from TRBV2 and TRBJ2-5, with D hard to call. Germline CDR1 and CDR2: SNHLY and FYNNEI. The CDR3 contains 14 residues. V shed 3 bases and J shed 0 bases, with 8 bases lying between them. CDR3 sequence reads: CASSDRPYQETQYF. CDR3 in DNA: TGTGCCAGCAGTGACCGGCCATACCAAGAGACCCAGTACTTC.

This clonotype was detected a few times. This chain connects TRBV29-1 to TRBJ2-7, with D maybe TRBD2 (6 bases). V was trimmed by 4 bases and J by 7 bases, leaving 14 bases between them. The CDR3 length is 12 residues. Germline V gives CDR1 SQVTM, CDR2 ANQGSEA. The CDR3 here is CSVGWEASEQYF. The CDR3 DNA reads as TGCAGCGTTGGGTGGGAGGCTAGTGAGCAGTACTTC.

This rearrangement joins TRBV7-9 to TRBJ1-3, with a tentative D call TRBD1 (5 bases). Germline V lookup: CDR1 SEHNR, CDR2 FQNEAQ (reference sequence). The CDR3 contains 16 residues. The V end lost 4 bases, the J end lost 0 bases, and 13 bases lay between the germline ends. CDR3 residues: CASSSARQPSGNTIYF. The CDR3 DNA follows: TGTGCCAGCAGCTCCGCCCGACAGCCCTCTGGAAACACCATATATTTT.

This clonotype has ten or more counts. The rearrangement links TRBV29-1 to TRBJ1-5; TRBD1 is a possible D gene (6 bases). V lost 3 bases to trimming and J lost 3 bases, with 9 bases between them. The length of the CDR3 is 13 residues. Germline V gives CDR1 SQVTM, CDR2 ANQGSEA. Here the CDR3 reads CSVETGYNQPQHF. Written as DNA, the CDR3 is TGCAGCGTTGAGACAGGCTACAATCAGCCCCAGCATTTT.

This clonotype was seen ten or more times. The V call is TRBV10-3, the J call TRBJ2-5; 13 bases map to TRBD2. CDR1 ENHRY and CDR2 SYGVKD come from the germline V gene. The CDR3 has 16 amino acids. The V segment lost 3 bases and the J segment 3 bases; nucleotides outside the gene matches: 4. The CDR3 sequence is CAISDPGLAGEETQYF. CDR3 coding DNA: TGTGCCATCAGTGATCCCGGACTAGCGGGGGAAGAGACCCAGTACTTC.

V usage is TRBV7-8 and J usage is TRBJ2-3; TRBD1 matches 11 bases. The J segment lost 4 bases and the V segment lost 5 bases, leaving 2 bases of the junction unmatched. Looked up from germline, CDR1 is SGHVS and CDR2 is FQNEAQ. This CDR3 region has 14 residues. CDR3 in DNA: TGTGCCAGCAGCCGGGACAGGGGGGCAGATACGCAGTATTTT. It yields the protein CASSRDRGADTQYF.

This clonotype was seen a few times. The rearrangement joins TRBV20-1 to TRBJ2-7, with 9 bases lining up with TRBD2. The CDR3 covers 13 residues. The germline gives CDR1 DFQATT, CDR2 SNEGSKA (reference sequence). V trimming: 7 bases; J trimming: 2 bases; junction bases outside the gene matches: 6. The CDR3 DNA reads TGCAGTGTTATGACTAGCGGAACCTACGAGCAGTACTTC. The encoded protein is CSVMTSGTYEQYF.

There are a few counts of this clonotype. This chain uses TRBV5-6 with TRBJ2-1; no reliable D call. The CDR3 is 11 amino acids. Trimming removed 2 bases at V and 9 bases at J, with 6 bases between. Germline loops: CDR1 SGHDT, CDR2 YYEEEE. The CDR3 here is CASSFVAEQFF. In DNA, the CDR3 is TGTGCCAGCAGCTTTGTAGCTGAGCAGTTCTTC.

There are many counts of this clonotype. The chain couples TRBV7-2 to TRBJ1-1, with D uncertain. V was trimmed by 1 base and J by 5 bases, leaving 11 bases between them. Germline-derived CDR1 and CDR2 are SGHTA and FQGNSA. The CDR3 covers 14 residues. The chain's CDR3 is CASSLERTETEAFF. The CDR3 nucleotides read TGTGCCAGCAGCTTAGAAAGGACGGAAACTGAAGCTTTCTTT.

The rearrangement links TRBV7-2 to TRBJ2-1, with 9 nucleotides matching TRBD1. This CDR3 has 15 amino acids. V lost 4 bases to trimming and J lost 2 bases; unmatched junction nucleotides: 3. Germline V lookup: CDR1 SGHTA, CDR2 FQGNSA. The CDR3 reads CASSYGTGPYNEQFF. DNA of the CDR3: TGTGCCAGCAGCTACGGGACAGGGCCCTACAATGAGCAGTTCTTC.

This clonotype was counted a few times. The chain has TRBV5-5 and TRBJ2-7, with 9 positions matching TRBD2. The germline V gene has CDR1 SGHKS and CDR2 YYEKEE (reference sequence). With V trimmed by 3 bases and J by 6 bases, 7 bases remained unmatched. This CDR3 contains 14 residues. CDR3 bases: TGTGCCAGCAGCTCCGGGACTAGCCCCCGCGAGCAGTACTTC. This gives the protein CASSSGTSPREQYF.

The chain recombines TRBV28 with TRBJ2-7; no clear D gene. Germline V gene sequence: CDR1 MDHEN, CDR2 SYDVKM. The CDR3 spans 14 residues. Trimming left V 3 bases short and J 0 bases short, with 9 bases between. The DNA of the CDR3 is TGTGCCAGCAGTTTGGCAGCTTCCTCCTACGAGCAGTACTTC. It translates to CASSLAASSYEQYF. The full variable domain, its missing parts supplied by reference TRBV28 and TRBJ2-7, is DVKVTQSSRYLVKRTGEKVFLECVQDMDHENMFWYRQDPGLGLRLIYFSYDVKMKEKGDIPEGYSVSREKKERFSLILESASTNQTSMYLCASSLAASSYEQYFGPGTRLTVT.

The chain is built from TRBV5-1 and TRBJ2-3, with a possible D match to TRBD1 (5 bases). The ends were cut back, 5 bases at V and 2 bases at J, with 15 bases in the middle. This CDR3 spans 15 amino acids. In germline, CDR1 is SGHRS, CDR2 YFSETQ. The CDR3 protein is CASSKEGVYTDTQYF. As DNA, the CDR3 is TGCGCCAGCAGTAAGGAAGGGGTCTACACAGATACGCAGTATTTT.

The sample holds many counts of this clonotype. This chain uses TRBV27 with TRBJ2-7; TRBD1 matches at 10 bases. The CDR3 covers 15 residues. Unmatched junction bases numbered 7, after V lost 6 bases and J lost 2 bases. Looked up from germline, CDR1 is MNHEY and CDR2 is SMNVEV (reference sequence). The CDR3 DNA reads as TGTGCCAGCAGCCCCGACAGGGGGCAAACCTACGAGCAGTACTTC. As protein: CASSPDRGQTYEQYF.

Regarding this clonotype: A much larger clonotype is one base distant, so this may be a read error. This chain links TRBV3-1 with TRBJ1-1, with D tentatively TRBD1 (6 bases). The CDR3 is 16 residues long. Looked up from germline, CDR1 is LGHDT and CDR2 is YNNKEL (reference sequence). The CDR3 sequence: CASSQVRGSLNTQAFF. CDR3 DNA sequence: TGTGCCAGCAGCCAAGTCAGGGGATCCCTGAACACTCAAGCTTTCTTT.

Many counts were recorded for this clonotype. The CDR3 reads CASSPRSGRASPGQETQYF. In nucleotides, the CDR3 is TGTGCCAGCTCACCAAGGAGCGGGAGGGCCTCGCCCGGCCAAGAGACCCAGTACTTC. The V call is TRBV18, the J call TRBJ2-5, with TRBD2 matching 10 bases. After removal of 2 bases from V and 1 base from J, the junction contained 13 bases not matched to a gene. Germline lookup yields CDR1 KGHSH and CDR2 LQKENI. This CDR3 is 19 amino acids long.

The chain is built from TRBV7-2 and TRBJ2-2; 16 nucleotides align to TRBD2. Germline trimming cut 5 bases from V and 5 bases from J; bases unmatched to any gene: 5. The CDR3 extends over 17 amino acids. Germline V lookup: CDR1 SGHTA, CDR2 FQGNSA. CDR3: CASSRGLAGGQTGELFF. CDR3 coding DNA: TGTGCCAGCAGCCGGGGACTAGCGGGGGGGCAGACCGGGGAGCTGTTTTTT. The full variable domain, rest sourced from reference TRBV7-2 and TRBJ2-2, is GAGVSQSPSNKVTEKGKDVELRCDPISGHTALYWYRQSLGQGLEFLIYFQGNSAPDKSGLPSDRFSAERTGGSVSTLTIQRTQQEDSAVYLCASSRGLAGGQTGELFFGEGSRLTVL.

The table lists this clonotype with many counts. This rearrangement joins TRBV20-1 to TRBJ2-1; 9 positions agree with TRBD2. The CDR3 covers 17 residues. V lost 3 bases to trimming and J lost 0 bases; unmatched junction nucleotides: 9. Germline CDR1 and CDR2: DFQATT and SNEGSKA (reference sequence). CDR3 coding DNA: TGCAGTGCTAGCCCAGCGGGGGGCGGGAGCTCCTACAATGAGCAGTTCTTC. As protein: CSASPAGGGSSYNEQFF.

The V and J genes are TRBV12-3 or TRBV12-4 and TRBJ1-3; maybe TRBD1 (5 bases). V lost 3 bases to trimming and J lost 7 bases, with 16 bases between them. The CDR3 runs to 15 residues. The CDR3 loop is CASSFQLAGYNTIYF. CDR3 coding DNA: TGTGCCAGCAGTTTCCAGTTGGCAGGGTACAACACCATATATTTT.

This clonotype has ten or more counts. The chain couples TRBV20-1 to TRBJ2-1; 10 bases are a match to TRBD1. This CDR3 is built from 12 residues. The V gene end was trimmed by 6 bases and the J gene end by 9 bases; junction bases not matched to a gene: 5. Germline V CDR1 and CDR2: DFQATT, SNEGSKA (reference sequence). This CDR3 is CSAKTGGTEQFF. The DNA for the CDR3 is TGCAGTGCCAAGACAGGGGGCACTGAGCAGTTCTTC.

The gene calls are TRBV11-2 and TRBJ2-1; the D is unclear. The CDR3 is 11 amino acids. The germline V gene has CDR1 SGHAT and CDR2 FQNNGV. Trimming left V 7 bases short and J 5 bases short, with 6 bases between. CDR3: CASNDHNEQFF. In DNA form, the CDR3 reads TGTGCCAGCAATGACCACAATGAGCAGTTCTTC.

This clonotype has at least ten counts. The rearrangement links TRBV6-1 to TRBJ2-3, with 7 positions matching TRBD2. The V gene end was trimmed by 2 bases and the J gene end by 5 bases; junction bases not matched to a gene: 4. CDR3 length: 14 amino acids. Germline assignment: CDR1 MNHNS and CDR2 SASEGT. For the CDR3, the DNA is TGTGCCAGCAGTGAACTGGGGGAGGGAGATACGCAGTATTTT. Protein sequence: CASSELGEGDTQYF.

This clonotype has a handful of counts. The chain links TRBV28 to TRBJ2-7; D uncertain. V lost 4 bases and J lost 1, with 8 bases in between. The V gene's germline CDR1 is MDHEN and CDR2 SYDVKM. The CDR3 consists of 13 residues. The CDR3 region has the DNA TGTGCCAGCAGTTGGGCCTTATCCTACGAGCAGTACTTC. This gives the protein CASSWALSYEQYF.

This clonotype occurred many times. The rearrangement joins TRBV7-9 to TRBJ1-3; tentative D call: TRBD1 (5 bases). Germline assignment: CDR1 SEHNR and CDR2 FQNEAQ (reference sequence). The CDR3 spans 15 residues. V was clipped by 6 bases and J by 0 bases, with 12 bases between them. The CDR3 DNA sequence: TGTGCCAGCAGTCTCGGGGGGACCTCTGGAAACACCATATATTTT. Its protein is CASSLGGTSGNTIYF.

In its sample, this clonotype was seen many times. The chain joins TRBV6-5 to TRBJ1-5, with no clear D. CDR3 length: 12 residues. Germline loops: CDR1 MNHEY, CDR2 SVGAGI. V shed 6 bases and J shed 4 bases, with 7 bases lying between them. The CDR3 DNA follows: TGTGCCAGCAGAGCCCCTAATCAGCCCCAGCATTTT. This sequence encodes CASRAPNQPQHF.